Sequencing of this T cell receptor (beta chain) was carried out in a study of T cells in Graves' hyperthyroidism and ophthalmopathy. Hyperthyroidism had been newly diagnosed in patients aged 18 to 65, and its duration was under 2 months. Diagnostic assessment was based on clinical symptoms, serum thyroxine and TRAb, thyroid ultrasound and orbital computed tomography. Sample collection date corresponds to first hyperthyroidism diagnosis, prior to any ophthalmopathy symptoms. V lost 2 bases and J 2 bases, leaving 3 bases between the germline ends. This CDR3 is 13 amino acids long. The germline CDR1 and CDR2 sequences are MDHEN and SYDVKM. TCR beta CDR3 region amplification was performed from RNA transcripts. A set of HTBI primers served as the primers for a first-round RT-PCR of the TCR CDR3. TCRdb re-analysed the multiplex PCR reads in MiXCR, keeping a single row per CDR3 protein. The sample includes a few hundred thousand distinct CDR3 sequences, around 14% seen only once; the top ten take roughly a quarter.

This clonotype was counted at least ten times. The chain joins TRBV28 to TRBJ2-2; D gene ambiguous. This clonotype was sampled from a woman between 18 and 29 years old with Graves' hyperthyroidism that later progressed to Graves' ophthalmopathy. Specimen: blood. The CDR3 DNA reads as TGTGCCAGCAGTTTACCTAACACCGGGGAGCTGTTTTTT. It yields the protein CASSLPNTGELFF.